These 27 T cell receptor beta chains originate from one sample sequenced in a study of T cell clonality in common variable immunodeficiency. General study points: In common variable immunodeficiency, TCR beta chains reportedly carried fewer deletions and N-nucleotide insertions.

Libraries were prepared by immunoSEQ multiplex PCR; TCRdb keeps only in-frame clonotypes and omits some of them. The sample holds about 35,000 clones, and no clone turns up only once. These receptors' targets are unknown. Sequences were obtained from peripheral blood mononuclear cells. The receptors here all came from a human donor with common variable immunodeficiency.

This clone appeared a few times. The read comes to an end 3 residues before the CDR3 does, leaving the germline J gene to fill in the end. V usage is TRBV7-2 and J usage is TRBJ2-2, with a possible D match to TRBD1 (5 bases). Germline CDR1 and CDR2: SGHTA and FQGNSA. V lost 3 bases to trimming and J lost 0 bases, with 8 bases between them. This CDR3 is built from 15 residues. This CDR3 is CASSFPGSNTGELFF. Partial CDR3 DNA: TGTGCCAGCAGCTTTCCAGGGTCGAACACCGGGGAG.

On this clone: The CDR3 end is not reached by the read, which stops 3 residues before it; the germline J gene fills it in. The chain links TRBV5-1 to TRBJ2-5; TRBD2 aligns across 7 bases. CDR1 and CDR2 (germline): SGHRS, YFSETQ. This CDR3 is 14 amino acids long. After removal of 6 bases from V and 5 bases from J, the junction contained 10 bases not matched to a gene. This chain's CDR3 is CASTLTGGSETQYF. Incomplete CDR3 DNA: TGCGCCAGCACGCTGACGGGGGGTTCGGAGACC.

This clone was detected many times. The DNA ends 3 residues before the CDR3 does, and the rest of the CDR3 is filled in from the germline J gene. The rearrangement joins TRBV19 to TRBJ2-1; no firm D call. CDR3 length: 15 amino acids. CDR1 LNHDA and CDR2 SQIVND come from the germline V gene (reference sequence). V was pared by 1 base and J by 4 bases, with 11 bases between. The CDR3 sequence is CASSIALDNYNEQFF. CDR3 DNA, as far as it was read: TGTGCCAGTAGTATAGCGCTAGATAATTACAATGAG.

This clone appeared many times. Read coverage stops 3 residues before the CDR3 terminus; the germline J gene supplies the remainder. V gene TRBV7-9 combines with J gene TRBJ2-3, with a weak D call TRBD1 (6 bases). This CDR3 is 11 amino acids long. Trimming pared 7 bases from V and 6 bases from J, leaving 8 bases between. Germline loops: CDR1 SEHNR, CDR2 FQNEAQ (reference sequence). The sequenced part of the CDR3 DNA is TGTGCCAGCACCCAGGGGGATACG. This codes for CASTQGDT. The whole CDR3 region reads CASTQGDTQYF.

In its sample, this clone was seen a few times. The sequence runs out 3 residues before the end of the CDR3; the remainder is reconstructed from the germline J gene. V and J are TRBV5-1 and TRBJ2-7; D possibly corresponds to TRBD1 (5 bases). From germline, CDR1 is SGHRS and CDR2 YFSETQ. This CDR3 spans 16 amino acids. Deletions cut 1 base from V and 0 bases from J, with 14 bases between. The sequenced CDR3 bases are TGCGCCAGCAGCTTGATAGGGGAAGGGGTCTCCTACGAG. Amino acid sequence: CASSLIGEGVSYE. The CDR3 reads in full as CASSLIGEGVSYEQYF.

Turning to this clone: The CDR3 goes on 3 residues after the read ends, and that part is filled in from the germline J gene. The J gene is TRBJ2-3, the V gene TRBV30, with 11 bases identical to TRBD2. Germline CDR1 reads GTSNPN; CDR2 reads SVGIG (reference sequence). CDR3 length equals 18 residues. V lost 0 bases, J lost 7 bases, and 15 bases stayed unmatched. Partial CDR3 DNA: TGTGCCTGGAGTGTACAAGGTGTATGGGCTAGCGGGGGGCATACG. It translates to CAWSVQGVWASGGHT. The CDR3 reads in full as CAWSVQGVWASGGHTQYF. Variable domain in full (rest from reference TRBV30 and TRBJ2-3): SQTIHQWPATLVQPVGSPLSLECTVEGTSNPNLYWYRQAAGRGLQLLFYSVGIGQISSEVPQNLSASRPQDRQFILSSKKLLLSDSGFYLCAWSVQGVWASGGHTQYFGPGTRLTVL.

This clone showed up just a few times. The read ends 3 residues before the CDR3 terminus; that terminus is restored from the germline J gene. The genes are TRBV30 and TRBJ1-1, with TRBD1 matching 10 bases. CDR1 and CDR2 (germline): GTSNPN, SVGIG (reference sequence). Unmatched junction bases numbered 11, after V lost 2 bases and J lost 5 bases. The CDR3 runs to 16 residues. CDR3 DNA (partial): TGTGCCTGGAGTACGACCTCAGGGACAGGGGAGACTGAA. Its protein product is CAWSTTSGTGETE. The full CDR3 protein reads CAWSTTSGTGETEAFF.

This clone came up many times. The CDR3 goes on 3 residues after the read ends, and that part is filled in from the germline J gene. The chain is built from TRBV5-1 and TRBJ1-2; maybe TRBD1 (6 bases). Trimming shortened V by 0 bases and J by 3 bases, and 12 bases separated the two germline ends. The germline V gene has CDR1 SGHRS and CDR2 YFSETQ. The length of the CDR3 is 15 residues. CDR3 DNA (partial): TGCGCCAGCAGCTTGGCCTGGGGGCGCGACTATGGC. As protein: CASSLAWGRDYG. Given in full, the CDR3 is CASSLAWGRDYGYTF.

This clone was found a few times. The read comes to an end 3 residues before the CDR3 does, leaving the germline J gene to fill in the end. The rearrangement links TRBV7-4 to TRBJ1-1, with D possibly matching TRBD1 (6 bases). The V and J ends lost 1 base and 1 base respectively, with 13 bases between them. The CDR3 contains 16 residues. The germline gives CDR1 SGHVT, CDR2 SQSDAQ. This chain's CDR3 is CASSLVTGGRNTEAFF. CDR3 bases read: TGTGCCAGCAGCTTAGTGACGGGGGGCAGGAACACTGAA.

Worth noting for this clone: The read stops 3 residues short of the end of the CDR3; the missing end is completed from the germline J gene. This chain uses TRBV2 with TRBJ1-1, with D perhaps TRBD1 (6 bases). CDR1 and CDR2 (germline): SNHLY, FYNNEI. This CDR3 is built from 13 residues. V was clipped by 4 bases and J by 0 bases, with 6 bases between them. CDR3 in amino acids: CASSGQVNTEAFF. The covered CDR3 bases are TGTGCCAGCAGTGGACAGGTGAACACTGAA.

This clone was observed many times. The read falls 3 residues short of the CDR3 end, and the missing part is taken from the germline J gene. The chain couples TRBV2 to TRBJ1-1; the D is unclear. The CDR3 runs 12 residues. The V end was cut by 5 bases, the J end by 3 bases, with 7 bases between. Per germline, CDR1 SNHLY and CDR2 FYNNEI. This chain's CDR3 is CASSLRDTEAFF. Incomplete CDR3 DNA: TGTGCCAGCAGTCTTAGGGACACTGAA.

This clone was counted a few times. The CDR3 end lies 3 residues beyond the end of the read and is filled in from the germline J gene. V and J are TRBV7-9 and TRBJ2-4, with D unclear. V gave up 1 base and J gave up 0 bases, with 4 bases separating them. From germline, CDR1 is SEHNR and CDR2 FQNEAQ (reference sequence). The CDR3 runs 14 residues. The DNA read from the CDR3 is TGTGCCAGCAGCTTAGACAGAGCCAAAAACATT. Its protein is CASSLDRAKNI. The whole CDR3 reads CASSLDRAKNIQYF. The complete variable domain, with remaining parts taken from reference TRBV7-9 and TRBJ2-4, reads DTGVSQNPRHKITKRGQNVTFRCDPISEHNRLYWYRQTLGQGPEFLTYFQNEAQLEKSRLLSDRFSAERPKGSFSTLEIQRTEQGDSAMYLCASSLDRAKNIQYFGAGTRLSVL.

Comment on this clone: The read falls 3 residues short of the CDR3 end, and the missing part is taken from the germline J gene. The chain is built from TRBV7-9 and TRBJ2-3; D gene unclear. V was clipped by 5 bases and J by 0 bases, with 9 bases between them. This CDR3 contains 14 residues. Looked up from germline, CDR1 is SEHNR and CDR2 is FQNEAQ (reference sequence). The DNA read from the CDR3 is TGTGCCAGCAGCCCGTCTACTAGCACAGATACG. It yields the protein CASSPSTSTDT. The full CDR3 protein reads CASSPSTSTDTQYF.

This clone has at least ten counts. The CDR3 end falls 3 residues outside the read, so it is completed with the germline J gene. The chain couples TRBV5-1 to TRBJ2-3; tentatively, D is TRBD1 (6 bases). The CDR3 covers 14 residues. Germline CDR1 and CDR2: SGHRS and YFSETQ. The V gene lost 0 bases and the J gene lost 4 bases, with 9 bases spanning the gap. The sequenced part of the CDR3 DNA is TGCGCCAGCAGCTTGGGAGGGGGACCAGATACG. Protein product: CASSLGGGPDT. The CDR3 in its entirety is CASSLGGGPDTQYF. Full variable domain (outside the CDR3, taken from reference TRBV5-1 and TRBJ2-3): KAGVTQTPRYLIKTRGQQVTLSCSPISGHRSVSWYQQTPGQGLQFLFEYFSETQRNKGNFPGRFSGRQFSNSRSEMNVSTLELGDSALYLCASSLGGGPDTQYFGPGTRLTVL.

Comment on this clone: The read ends 3 residues before the CDR3 terminus; that terminus is restored from the germline J gene. The genes are TRBV30 and TRBJ1-6, with 8 bases aligning to TRBD1. CDR3 length: 19 amino acids. After removal of 3 bases from V and 7 bases from J, the junction contained 20 bases not matched to a gene. Per germline, CDR1 GTSNPN and CDR2 SVGIG (reference sequence). CDR3 bases read: TGTGCCTGGAGCATCTATAGGGGGGGACGGACAGGGATGAATTCACCC. Translation gives CAWSIYRGGRTGMNSP. The entire CDR3 reads CAWSIYRGGRTGMNSPLHF.

A word on this clone: At the DNA level, this CDR3 is encoded by other sequences in the same sample as well. The CDR3 bases that were read are TGTGCCAGCTCACCGAACCGGGACAGCGGCGAG. Residues: CASSPNRDSGE. The full-length CDR3 reads as CASSPNRDSGEQYF. The gene calls are TRBV18 and TRBJ2-7; 7 positions agree with TRBD1. The sequenced fragment ends 3 residues before the CDR3 boundary, so the rest is inferred from the germline J gene. The CDR3 spans 14 residues. Germline CDR1 reads KGHSH; CDR2 reads LQKENI. V was clipped by 3 bases and J by 6 bases; unmatched bases: 8.

This clone showed up just a few times. CDR3 DNA, as far as it was read: TGTGCCAGCAGCTCCGGGGACAGGGGCTCCTACGAG. Amino acid sequence: CASSSGDRGSYE. The complete CDR3 sequence is CASSSGDRGSYEQYF. The chain uses TRBV7-9 and TRBJ2-7; 10 bases align to TRBD1. The read finishes 3 residues shy of the CDR3 end, and the germline J gene is used to complete it. The CDR3 sequence is 15 residues long. Unmatched junction bases numbered 3, after V lost 4 bases and J lost 0 bases. Per the germline V gene, CDR1 is SEHNR and CDR2 is FQNEAQ (reference sequence).

This clone was recorded many times. The CDR3 is cut off 3 residues early in the read; its end comes from the germline J gene. The chain joins TRBV20-1 to TRBJ1-2; D might be TRBD1 (5 bases). Germline CDR1 and CDR2: DFQATT and SNEGSKA (reference sequence). Trimming cost V 4 bases and J 0 bases, with 15 bases left between them. The CDR3 is made up of 15 amino acids. Incomplete CDR3 DNA: TGCAGTGCTAACGACCCCACAGGACCTAACTATGGC. Protein: CSANDPTGPNYG. The full-length CDR3 reads as CSANDPTGPNYGYTF.

The sample holds many counts of this clone. The read finishes 3 residues shy of the CDR3 end, and the germline J gene is used to complete it. V and J are TRBV5-6 and TRBJ1-1; unclear D gene. With 0 bases removed from V and 0 bases from J, the gap between germline ends came to 9 bases. Per the germline V gene, CDR1 is SGHDT and CDR2 is YYEEEE. The CDR3 length is 15 residues. The CDR3 loop is CASSLGGWMNTEAFF. Partial CDR3 DNA: TGTGCCAGCAGCTTGGGAGGGTGGATGAACACTGAA.

This clone was detected only a few times. From the germline J gene comes the end of the CDR3, since the read stops 3 residues before it. This chain uses TRBV7-3 with TRBJ2-5; 10 nucleotides agree with TRBD2. Per germline, CDR1 SGHTA and CDR2 FQGTGA. J was trimmed by 2 bases and V by 5 bases; bases with no gene match: 8. This CDR3 has 16 residues. The covered CDR3 bases are TGTGCCAGCAGCCCCTCGAGCGGGGGGGTTCAAGAGACC. Translation gives CASSPSSGGVQET. The entire CDR3 sequence reads CASSPSSGGVQETQYF.

This clone was seen repeatedly, ten times or more. The read ends 3 residues shy of where the CDR3 ends; the end is completed using the germline J gene. The V gene is TRBV2, the J gene TRBJ2-2; TRBD2 matches 10 bases. The CDR3 is 16 amino acids. Germline-derived CDR1 and CDR2 are SNHLY and FYNNEI. With 2 bases clipped from V and 6 bases from J, the junction kept 6 bases outside the gene matches. The CDR3 DNA, read in part, is TGTGCCAGCAGTGAAAAGGCTAGCGGGGGCCCCGGGGAG. Translating gives CASSEKASGGPGE. The CDR3 in its entirety is CASSEKASGGPGELFF.

In this sample, this clone is medium-sized. The DNA read from the CDR3 is TGCGCCAGCACCAACCCAACAGGGGAAGGGGCCAACGTC. Its translation: CASTNPTGEGANV. The full CDR3 is CASTNPTGEGANVLTF. The V and J genes are TRBV5-1 and TRBJ2-6, with 7 bases lining up with TRBD1. The read falls 3 residues short of the CDR3 end, and the missing part is taken from the germline J gene. The CDR3 loop spans 16 amino acids. Trimming at V came to 6 bases and at J to 4 bases, leaving 10 bases not matched to a gene. Germline loops: CDR1 SGHRS, CDR2 YFSETQ.

The table lists this clone with many counts. Incomplete CDR3 DNA: TGCAGTGCTAGACTAGCCGAGGGTAGGCCC. Translation: CSARLAEGRP. The CDR3 in its entirety is CSARLAEGRPQHF. The genes are TRBV20-1 and TRBJ1-5, with no clear D. The observed sequence ends 3 residues before the CDR3 terminus, with the missing tail filled in from the germline J gene. The CDR3 has 13 amino acids. With 2 bases removed from V and 9 bases from J, the gap between germline ends came to 14 bases. In germline, CDR1 is DFQATT, CDR2 SNEGSKA (reference sequence).

Ten or more counts support this clone. The read stops 3 residues short of the end of the CDR3; the missing end is completed from the germline J gene. The rearrangement uses TRBV29-1 and TRBJ1-2, with D uncertain. The germline CDR1 and CDR2 sequences are SQVTM and ANQGSEA. This CDR3 is built from 16 residues. Trimming removed 4 bases at V and 2 bases at J, with 20 bases between. This chain's CDR3 is CSVVDTSQVLNYGYTF. The covered CDR3 bases are TGCAGCGTTGTTGATACCAGTCAGGTCCTCAACTATGGC.

Details on this clone: The CDR3 extends 3 residues past the end of the read, so its final part is completed from the germline J gene. V and J are TRBV29-1 and TRBJ2-3, with 8 bases that match TRBD2. Per the germline V gene, CDR1 is SQVTM and CDR2 is ANQGSEA. The CDR3 covers 14 residues. Trimming cost V 6 bases and J 3 bases; bases outside gene matches: 8. This CDR3 reads CSVQRGMTTDTQYF. The sequenced CDR3 bases are TGCAGCGTCCAGCGGGGGATGACGACAGATACG.

Ten or more counts support this clone. The read finishes 3 residues shy of the CDR3 end, and the germline J gene is used to complete it. The V call is TRBV6-1, the J call TRBJ1-2, with D unresolved. The CDR3 length is 11 residues. Per the germline V gene, CDR1 is MNHNS and CDR2 is SASEGT. The sequenced CDR3 bases are TGTGCCAGCAGTGAAGCTAAAGGC. The encoded protein is CASSEAKG. The entire CDR3 sequence reads CASSEAKGYTF.

Remarks on this clone: The observed sequence ends 3 residues before the CDR3 terminus, with the missing tail filled in from the germline J gene. The chain carries TRBV30 and TRBJ2-5; the D gene is possibly TRBD2 (6 bases). This CDR3 is built from 13 residues. Germline lookup yields CDR1 GTSNPN and CDR2 SVGIG (reference sequence). V was pared by 2 bases and J by 0 bases, with 7 bases between. CDR3 DNA (partial): TGTGCCTGGAGTTCGGGGGACCAAGAGACC. Translation gives CAWSSGDQET. The CDR3 in full is CAWSSGDQETQYF.